A single sample gave rise to the 15 T cell receptor beta chains below, sequenced in a study of blood T cell repertoires in COVID-19. Measured with immunoSEQ multiplex PCR; TCRdb has only the in-frame clones, and not every one. The sample records roughly 150,000 clones, approximately 87% being singletons. Sequencing used PBMCs or T cells enriched from blood (not recorded which). Receptors originate from a man aged 45-65 years in a cohort exposed to, infected with or recovered from COVID-19 (not recorded which).

The V and J genes are TRBV5-5 and TRBJ1-6; TRBD1 matches 9 bases. CDR1 and CDR2 (germline): SGHKS, YYEKEE (reference sequence). Trimming at V came to 4 bases and at J to 4 bases, leaving 3 bases not matched to a gene. The CDR3 runs to 15 residues. CDR3 sequence reads: CASSTGQGYNSPLHF. In nucleotides, the CDR3 is TGTGCCAGCAGCACGGGACAGGGATATAATTCACCCCTCCACTTT.

This rearrangement joins TRBV25-1 to TRBJ2-7; the D gene is possibly TRBD1 (5 bases). Germline values: CDR1 MGHDK, CDR2 SYGVNS. The CDR3 runs to 12 residues. Trimming shortened V by 6 bases and J by 3 bases, and 9 bases separated the two germline ends. CDR3 residues: CASRGRDYEQYF. The CDR3 DNA reads as TGTGCCAGCAGAGGCAGGGACTACGAGCAGTACTTC.

V and J are TRBV7-9 and TRBJ2-7; 13 nucleotides align to TRBD2. Trimming at V came to 1 base and at J to 0 bases, leaving 6 bases not matched to a gene. Germline CDR1 and CDR2: SEHNR and FQNEAQ (reference sequence). This CDR3 is 18 amino acids long. The CDR3 is CASSLVTSGRANSYEQYF. CDR3 in DNA: TGTGCCAGCAGCTTAGTAACTAGCGGGAGGGCCAACTCCTACGAGCAGTACTTC.

The rearrangement uses TRBV4-2 and TRBJ2-7, with D maybe TRBD1 (6 bases). This CDR3 has 15 amino acids. Germline CDR1 reads LGHNA; CDR2 reads YNFKEQ. With 0 bases removed from V and 3 bases from J, the gap between germline ends came to 12 bases. For the CDR3, the DNA is TGTGCCAGCAGCCAAGACACCGACAGGTTCTACGAGCAGTACTTC. Translating gives CASSQDTDRFYEQYF.

The rearrangement uses TRBV12-3 or TRBV12-4 and TRBJ2-7; D possibly corresponds to TRBD1 (6 bases). The V end was cut by 5 bases, the J end by 6 bases, with 14 bases between. CDR3 length: 13 residues. CDR3 nucleotide sequence: TGTGCCAGCAGTCCCTCCACAGGGCGCGAGCAGTACTTC. This sequence encodes CASSPSTGREQYF.

This chain links TRBV30 with TRBJ1-3; D not certain. Trimming removed 2 bases from V and 2 bases from J, with 10 bases in between. The CDR3 is 14 residues long. The V gene's germline CDR1 is GTSNPN and CDR2 SVGIG (reference sequence). CDR3 DNA sequence: TGTGCCTGGAGTCGGCGGGGAGCTGGAAACACCATATATTTT. This encodes CAWSRRGAGNTIYF. The full variable domain, completed using reference TRBV30 and TRBJ1-3, is SQTIHQWPATLVQPVGSPLSLECTVEGTSNPNLYWYRQAAGRGLQLLFYSVGIGQISSEVPQNLSASRPQDRQFILSSKKLLLSDSGFYLCAWSRRGAGNTIYFGEGSWLTVV.

The J gene is TRBJ1-4, the V gene TRBV4-1; D call uncertain. Germline CDR1 and CDR2: MGHRA and YSYEKL. Between the trimmed V and J ends, which lost 0 bases and 14 bases, there was a span of 13 bases. CDR3 length: 13 amino acids. For the CDR3, the DNA is TGCGCCAGCAGCCAAGATTGGGAGTCTGCGCTGTTTTTT. It translates to CASSQDWESALFF.

The chain combines TRBV7-2 with TRBJ2-2, with 8 bases matching TRBD1. CDR1 is SGHTA, CDR2 FQGNSA, per germline. The CDR3 has 15 residues. V trimming: 4 bases; J trimming: 4 bases; junction bases outside the gene matches: 5. The CDR3 loop reads CASSWRTGSTGELFF. The CDR3 DNA sequence: TGTGCCAGCAGCTGGAGGACAGGGAGCACCGGGGAGCTGTTTTTT.

J is TRBJ2-1 and V is TRBV4-3, with a possible D match to TRBD1 (6 bases). The CDR3 is 14 residues long. V was shortened by 4 bases and J by 8 bases, with 15 bases between the two germline ends. Germline V gene sequence: CDR1 LGHNA, CDR2 YSLEER. The CDR3 coding sequence is TGCGCCAGCAGCCCACAACAGGGATCCCATGAGCAGTTCTTC. It is translated as CASSPQQGSHEQFF.

V usage is TRBV18 and J usage is TRBJ2-3; the match to TRBD2 covers 10 bases. The ends lost 5 bases at V and 4 bases at J; junction bases unmatched: 9. Looked up from germline, CDR1 is KGHSH and CDR2 is LQKENI. The CDR3 contains 16 residues. CDR3 region: CASSTSSGSNPDTQYF. The DNA of the CDR3 is TGTGCCAGCTCAACCTCTAGCGGGAGTAATCCAGATACGCAGTATTTT.

V and J are TRBV4-3 and TRBJ2-1; D is perhaps TRBD1 (6 bases). CDR3 length equals 15 residues. CDR1 and CDR2 from the germline V gene are LGHNA and YSLEER. V was clipped by 4 bases and J by 0 bases, with 10 bases between them. The CDR3 reads CASSLDRSSYNEQFF. For the CDR3, the DNA is TGCGCCAGCAGCCTGGACAGAAGCTCCTACAATGAGCAGTTCTTC.

The V call is TRBV18, the J call TRBJ2-5, with D possibly TRBD2 on 6 matching bases. The V gene's germline CDR1 is KGHSH and CDR2 LQKENI. This CDR3 comprises 15 residues. V was shortened by 0 bases and J by 5 bases, with 13 bases between the two germline ends. CDR3 in amino acids: CASSPPEGILETQYF. CDR3 in DNA: TGTGCCAGCTCACCACCGGAGGGGATACTGGAGACCCAGTACTTC.

The chain combines TRBV5-1 with TRBJ2-5; TRBD2 agrees at 16 bases. Unmatched junction bases numbered 11, after V lost 4 bases and J lost 2 bases. The V gene's germline CDR1 is SGHRS and CDR2 YFSETQ. The CDR3 totals 19 residues. The CDR3 sequence is CASSPAGTSGRVHQETQYF. Written as DNA, the CDR3 is TGCGCCAGCAGCCCGGCCGGGACTAGCGGGAGGGTACATCAAGAGACCCAGTACTTC. The complete variable domain, with remaining parts taken from reference TRBV5-1 and TRBJ2-5, reads KAGVTQTPRYLIKTRGQQVTLSCSPISGHRSVSWYQQTPGQGLQFLFEYFSETQRNKGNFPGRFSGRQFSNSRSEMNVSTLELGDSALYLCASSPAGTSGRVHQETQYFGPGTRLLVL.

The chain uses TRBV3-1 (or the pseudogene TRBV3-2) and TRBJ2-3, with 7 bases matching TRBD2. Germline V gives CDR1 LGHDT, CDR2 YNNKEL (reference sequence). The CDR3 spans 17 residues. The V segment lost 3 bases and the J segment 5 bases; nucleotides outside the gene matches: 14. For the CDR3, the DNA is TGTGCCAGCAGCCAGGCCCGACGGGGAGGGCAAGGAGATACGCAGTATTTT. Translation: CASSQARRGGQGDTQYF.

The chain is built from TRBV3-1 (or the pseudogene TRBV3-2) and TRBJ2-7; D perhaps matches TRBD1 (5 bases). CDR3 length: 13 amino acids. From germline, CDR1 is LGHDT and CDR2 YNNKEL (reference sequence). With 6 bases removed from V and 1 base from J, the gap between germline ends came to 10 bases. The DNA for the CDR3 is TGTGCCAGCAGGGACACTGTATCCTACGAGCAGTACTTC. Its translation is CASRDTVSYEQYF.